A single sample is the source of the 27 T cell receptor beta chains below, sequenced in a study of cytomegalovirus exposure and HLA in healthy donors. The PCR used 60 Vbeta and 13 Jbeta primers. Clones were sequenced by immunoSEQ multiplex PCR, and TCRdb holds only the in-frame ones, with some missing. This table holds more than 150,000 clones, roughly three quarters found once. The sequencing input was PBMCs. These receptor sequences come from a woman aged 40 to 50 in good health and CMV-seropositive.

The chain has TRBV30 and TRBJ2-5; D unresolved. Germline loops: CDR1 GTSNPN, CDR2 SVGIG (reference sequence). The CDR3 consists of 11 residues. V gave up 0 bases and J gave up 7 bases, with 6 bases separating them. The CDR3 coding sequence is TGTGCCTGGAGTGTATCGAGGACCCAGTACTTC. Its translation is CAWSVSRTQYF. Supplemented by reference TRBV30 and TRBJ2-5, the full variable domain reads SQTIHQWPATLVQPVGSPLSLECTVEGTSNPNLYWYRQAAGRGLQLLFYSVGIGQISSEVPQNLSASRPQDRQFILSSKKLLLSDSGFYLCAWSVSRTQYFGPGTRLLVL.

In DNA form, the CDR3 reads TGTGCCAGCAGCTTATCGACTATACTTAACTATGGCTACACCTTC. Encoded protein: CASSLSTILNYGYTF. The chain carries TRBV7-8 and TRBJ1-2; D call uncertain. The CDR3 runs to 15 residues. V was pared by 2 bases and J by 1 base, with 11 bases between. The germline CDR1 and CDR2 sequences are SGHVS and FQNEAQ.

This chain uses TRBV5-1 with TRBJ2-5; weak D call: TRBD2 (6 bases). V gave up 0 bases and J gave up 1 base, with 7 bases separating them. CDR1 is SGHRS and CDR2 is YFSETQ in the germline V gene. CDR3 size: 14 residues. The CDR3 bases are TGCGCCAGCAGCTTGGGGGGGGTCCAAGAGACCCAGTACTTC. Protein sequence: CASSLGGVQETQYF.

Turning to this clone: Relative to the germline gene, one junction end is altered; a read error may explain this. This chain joins TRBV30 and TRBJ2-7; possibly TRBD2 for D (6 bases). This CDR3 has 11 residues. CDR1 and CDR2 (germline): GTSNPN, SVGIG (reference sequence). CDR3 nucleotides: TGTGCCTGGAGTGTCGGAGGGGACTCTTTATTC. Translation: CAWSVGGDSLF.

The chain carries TRBV6-1 and TRBJ1-5, with D maybe TRBD1 (5 bases). Trimming cost V 8 bases and J 5 bases, with 10 bases left between them. Germline CDR1 reads MNHNS; CDR2 reads SASEGT. The CDR3 loop spans 12 amino acids. CDR3 nucleotides: TGTGCCAGCGGGAGGGGAGATCAGCCCCAGCATTTT. As protein: CASGRGDQPQHF.

The genes are TRBV5-1 and TRBJ1-1, with unresolved D. The V end was cut by 2 bases, the J end by 1 base, with 12 bases between. The germline CDR1 and CDR2 sequences are SGHRS and YFSETQ. This CDR3 has 15 residues. The CDR3 DNA sequence: TGCGCCAGCAGCTTTGGGCCGATGTGGAACACTGAAGCTTTCTTT. It translates to CASSFGPMWNTEAFF.

This clone was observed once. The chain combines TRBV7-6 with TRBJ2-5, with D possibly TRBD2 on 6 matching bases. The J call may be mistaken, given a closer DNA end match to TRBJ2-7. CDR3 length: 16 amino acids. Per the germline V gene, CDR1 is SGHVS and CDR2 is FNYEAQ. CDR3 loop: CASSPGMGGRVYEQYF. CDR3 bases: TGTGCCAGCAGCCCCGGAATGGGGGGTCGGGTATACGAGCAGTACTTC.

The V and J genes are TRBV5-1 and TRBJ1-3, with D possibly matching TRBD1 (6 bases). The CDR3 runs 14 residues. Trimming left V 4 bases short and J 2 bases short, with 10 bases between. Germline CDR1 is SGHRS and CDR2 is YFSETQ. CDR3 amino acids: CASSPHRAGNTIYF. The CDR3 bases are TGCGCCAGCAGCCCTCACAGGGCTGGAAACACCATATATTTT.

With regard to this clone: The sample has other DNA sequences that encode this CDR3 too. This chain joins TRBV2 and TRBJ1-3; the D gene is possibly TRBD1 (5 bases). The CDR3 extends over 16 amino acids. Germline lookup yields CDR1 SNHLY and CDR2 FYNNEI. V was cut by 6 bases and J by 0 bases, with 15 bases left in between. The CDR3 region is CASRGLRVNSGNTIYF. As DNA, the CDR3 is TGTGCCAGCAGGGGCCTCAGGGTGAACTCTGGAAACACCATATATTTT.

The chain recombines TRBV28 with TRBJ2-5; weak D call: TRBD1 (6 bases). The DNA end is more similar to TRBJ2-7, so the J call may be wrong. Germline CDR1 is MDHEN and CDR2 is SYDVKM. The CDR3 runs 15 residues. This chain's CDR3 is CASSPTGFSSYEQYF. The CDR3 coding sequence is TGTGCCAGCAGTCCCACAGGGTTTAGCTCCTACGAGCAGTACTTC.

The chain is built from TRBV7-2 and TRBJ1-3; D is uncertain. CDR1 and CDR2 from the germline V gene are SGHTA and FQGNSA. The CDR3 extends over 13 amino acids. Trimming removed 8 bases from V and 6 bases from J, with 14 bases in between. CDR3 DNA: TGTGCCAGCCTAGTCTCGGGAACAAACACCATATATTTT. This codes for CASLVSGTNTIYF.

This sequence joins TRBV7-6 and TRBJ2-7; maybe TRBD2 (6 bases). The CDR3 length is 13 residues. The germline gives CDR1 SGHVS, CDR2 FNYEAQ. V lost 4 bases to trimming and J lost 6 bases, with 13 bases between them. The CDR3 protein is CASSSGVGGEQYF. CDR3 DNA sequence: TGTGCCAGCAGCTCCGGCGTGGGGGGCGAGCAGTACTTC.

The chain carries TRBV18 and TRBJ1-2, with unresolved D. CDR1 is KGHSH and CDR2 is LQKENI in the germline V gene. The V end lost 6 bases, the J end lost 8 bases, and 13 bases lay between the germline ends. The CDR3 spans 12 residues. CDR3: CASSQPLSGYTF. In DNA form, the CDR3 reads TGTGCCAGCTCTCAACCCCTATCGGGCTACACCTTC.

CDR3 in amino acids: CAWGTGQRGFNSPLHF. CDR3 sequence (DNA): TGTGCCTGGGGGACGGGGCAGCGGGGGTTCAATTCACCCCTCCACTTT. J is TRBJ1-6 and V is TRBV30; D perhaps matches TRBD1 (5 bases). The CDR3 totals 16 residues. Deletions cut 5 bases from V and 7 bases from J, with 21 bases between. CDR1 and CDR2 (germline): GTSNPN, SVGIG (reference sequence). Full variable domain (missing parts from reference TRBV30 and TRBJ1-6): SQTIHQWPATLVQPVGSPLSLECTVEGTSNPNLYWYRQAAGRGLQLLFYSVGIGQISSEVPQNLSASRPQDRQFILSSKKLLLSDSGFYLCAWGTGQRGFNSPLHFGNGTRLTVT.

This clone was detected only a few times. This sequence joins TRBV7-9 and TRBJ1-5, with a tentative D call TRBD1 (5 bases). Germline CDR1 and CDR2: SEHNR and FQNEAQ (reference sequence). CDR3 length: 16 amino acids. Trimming cost V 2 bases and J 5 bases, with 16 bases left between them. CDR3 loop: CASSLSPFGGDQPQHF. The CDR3 DNA reads as TGTGCCAGCAGCTTATCGCCTTTTGGGGGGGATCAGCCCCAGCATTTT.

This chain connects TRBV11-2 to TRBJ1-1; a weak D match, TRBD1 (5 bases). This CDR3 is built from 14 residues. Deletions cut 4 bases from V and 1 base from J, with 10 bases between. From germline, CDR1 is SGHAT and CDR2 FQNNGV. The CDR3 DNA reads TGTGCCAGCAGCTCATCGGACAAGAACACTGAAGCTTTCTTT. Its translation: CASSSSDKNTEAFF.

The rearrangement joins TRBV30 to TRBJ1-2; TRBD1 is a possible D gene (5 bases). Germline CDR1 GTSNPN, CDR2 SVGIG (reference sequence). The V gene lost 5 bases and the J gene lost 7 bases, with 11 bases spanning the gap. CDR3 length: 11 residues. As DNA, the CDR3 is TGTGCCTGGGGGGCCGGAACTGGCTACACCTTC. Translated: CAWGAGTGYTF. Full variable domain (remainder filled in from reference TRBV30 and TRBJ1-2): SQTIHQWPATLVQPVGSPLSLECTVEGTSNPNLYWYRQAAGRGLQLLFYSVGIGQISSEVPQNLSASRPQDRQFILSSKKLLLSDSGFYLCAWGAGTGYTFGSGTRLTVV.

The V call is TRBV21-1, the J call TRBJ1-3; the DNA was not used to check the table's D call, TRBD1. TRBV21-1 is labeled a pseudogene. CDR3 length: 21 residues. CDR3 bases: TGTGCCAGCAGCAAAGACGAGATCCGGGACAGGGAGGTATTACCGGGAAACACCATATATTTT. Its protein product is CASSKDEIRDREVLPGNTIYF.

This sequence joins TRBV2 and TRBJ2-1; the match to TRBD2 covers 12 bases. This CDR3 comprises 16 residues. Per the germline V gene, CDR1 is SNHLY and CDR2 is FYNNEI. Unmatched junction bases numbered 11, after V lost 7 bases and J lost 7 bases. CDR3 sequence reads: CASKVTSGGSRNEQFF. The CDR3 DNA follows: TGTGCCAGCAAGGTGACTAGCGGGGGAAGTCGGAATGAGCAGTTCTTC.

This sequence joins TRBV7-9 and TRBJ2-7, with D maybe TRBD1 (5 bases). The germline gives CDR1 SEHNR, CDR2 FQNEAQ (reference sequence). Trimming stripped 1 base from V and 2 bases from J, with 6 bases between. The CDR3 is 13 amino acids. The CDR3 reads CASSLVGPYEQYF. CDR3 nucleotide sequence: TGTGCCAGCAGCTTAGTGGGGCCCTACGAGCAGTACTTC.

In this sample, this clone turned up a few times. The genes are TRBV5-6 and TRBJ2-2, with TRBD1 matching over 9 bases. The V and J ends lost 5 bases and 6 bases, in that order; junction bases with no gene match: 11. In germline, CDR1 is SGHDT, CDR2 YYEEEE. The CDR3 has 16 residues. The CDR3, as DNA: TGTGCCAGCAGTCCAGAGACCGGGACAGGGTCCGGGGAGCTGTTTTTT. It yields the protein CASSPETGTGSGELFF.

The CDR3 nucleotides read TGCGCCAGCAGCCCGCATCGGACAGCCACTAATGAAAAACTGTTTTTT. Encoded protein: CASSPHRTATNEKLFF. This chain links TRBV4-3 with TRBJ1-4, with D perhaps TRBD1 (6 bases). Germline V gives CDR1 LGHNA, CDR2 YSLEER. Trimming removed 4 bases from V and 2 bases from J, with 14 bases in between. This CDR3 comprises 16 residues.

The chain uses TRBV4-2 and TRBJ1-4; 8 nucleotides agree with TRBD1. J lost 8 bases, V lost 2 bases, and 7 bases had no gene match. Germline values: CDR1 LGHNA, CDR2 YNFKEQ. This CDR3 has 15 residues. The CDR3: CASSQPDREGEKLFF. In DNA, the CDR3 is TGTGCCAGCAGCCAACCGGACAGGGAAGGGGAAAAACTGTTTTTT.

This chain links TRBV19 with TRBJ1-5; 7 bases map to TRBD1. The CDR3 has 15 amino acids. Germline values: CDR1 LNHDA, CDR2 SQIVND (reference sequence). The trim removed 2 bases at V and 2 bases at J, leaving 3 bases unmatched. This chain's CDR3 is CASSITGQGNQPQHF. CDR3 DNA sequence: TGTGCCAGTAGTATAACCGGACAGGGCAATCAGCCCCAGCATTTT. Filled out from reference TRBV19 and TRBJ1-5, the complete variable domain reads DGGITQSPKYLFRKEGQNVTLSCEQNLNHDAMYWYRQDPGQGLRLIYYSQIVNDFQKGDIAEGYSVSREKKESFPLTVTSAQKNPTAFYLCASSITGQGNQPQHFGDGTRLSIL.

The rearrangement links TRBV7-9 to TRBJ2-7; 8 bases match TRBD1. This CDR3 has 13 amino acids. CDR1 SEHNR and CDR2 FQNEAQ come from the germline V gene (reference sequence). After removal of 4 bases from V and 3 bases from J, the junction contained 2 bases not matched to a gene. CDR3 DNA sequence: TGTGCCAGCAGCTCCGGGACAGGCTACGAGCAGTACTTC. Protein sequence: CASSSGTGYEQYF.

CDR3 loop: CASSQDRGRPNYGYTF. The CDR3 DNA reads as TGTGCCAGCTCTCAGGACAGGGGGCGCCCAAATTATGGCTACACCTTC. The chain joins TRBV18 to TRBJ1-2; TRBD1 matches 11 bases. V lost 6 bases, J lost 5 bases, and 11 bases stayed unmatched. Germline lookup yields CDR1 KGHSH and CDR2 LQKENI. CDR3 length equals 16 residues.

V usage is TRBV9 and J usage is TRBJ2-3, with 9 bases fitting TRBD2. Germline-derived CDR1 and CDR2 are SGDLS and YYNGEE. Germline trimming cut 3 bases from V and 3 bases from J; bases unmatched to any gene: 5. The CDR3 sequence is 15 residues long. CDR3 DNA: TGTGCCAGCAGCGCGGGACTAGCACAAACAGATACGCAGTATTTT. It specifies CASSAGLAQTDTQYF. Full variable domain (rest looked up from reference TRBV9 and TRBJ2-3): DSGVTQTPKHLITATGQRVTLRCSPRSGDLSVYWYQQSLDQGLQFLIQYYNGEERAKGNILERFSAQQFPDLHSELNLSSLELGDSALYFCASSAGLAQTDTQYFGPGTRLTVL.